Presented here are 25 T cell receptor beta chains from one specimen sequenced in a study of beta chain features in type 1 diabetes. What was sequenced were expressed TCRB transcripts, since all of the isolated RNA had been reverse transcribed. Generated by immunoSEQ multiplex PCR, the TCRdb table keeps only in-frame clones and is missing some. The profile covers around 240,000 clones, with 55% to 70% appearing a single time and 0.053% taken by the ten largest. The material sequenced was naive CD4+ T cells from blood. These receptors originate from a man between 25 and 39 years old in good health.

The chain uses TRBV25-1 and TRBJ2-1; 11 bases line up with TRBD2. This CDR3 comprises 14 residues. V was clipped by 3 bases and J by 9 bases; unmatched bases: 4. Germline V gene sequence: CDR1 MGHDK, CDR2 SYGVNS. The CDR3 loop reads CASSELAGGSEQFF. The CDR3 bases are TGTGCCAGCAGTGAGCTAGCGGGAGGTAGTGAGCAGTTCTTC.

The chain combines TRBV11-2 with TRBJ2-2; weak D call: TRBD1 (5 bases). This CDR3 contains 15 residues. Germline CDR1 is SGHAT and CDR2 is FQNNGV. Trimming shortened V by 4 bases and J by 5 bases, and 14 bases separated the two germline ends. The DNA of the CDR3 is TGTGCCAGCAGCTCCCGACAGCTTCAAACCGGGGAGCTGTTTTTT. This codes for CASSSRQLQTGELFF.

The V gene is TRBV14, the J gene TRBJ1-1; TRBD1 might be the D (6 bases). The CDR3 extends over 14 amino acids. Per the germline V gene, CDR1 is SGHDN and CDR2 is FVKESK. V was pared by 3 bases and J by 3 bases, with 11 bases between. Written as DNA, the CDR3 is TGTGCCAGCAGCCACCTGGACAGATACACTGAAGCTTTCTTT. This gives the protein CASSHLDRYTEAFF.

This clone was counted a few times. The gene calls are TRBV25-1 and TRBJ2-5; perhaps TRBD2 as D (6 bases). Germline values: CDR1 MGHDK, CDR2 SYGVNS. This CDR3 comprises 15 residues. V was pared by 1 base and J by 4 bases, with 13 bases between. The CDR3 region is CASSESTGGAETQYF. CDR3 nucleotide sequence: TGTGCCAGCAGTGAATCTACCGGCGGGGCAGAGACCCAGTACTTC. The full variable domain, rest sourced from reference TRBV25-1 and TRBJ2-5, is EADIYQTPRYLVIGTGKKITLECSQTMGHDKMYWYQQDPGMELHLIHYSYGVNSTEKGDLSSESTVSRIRTEHFPLTLESARPSHTSQYLCASSESTGGAETQYFGPGTRLLVL.

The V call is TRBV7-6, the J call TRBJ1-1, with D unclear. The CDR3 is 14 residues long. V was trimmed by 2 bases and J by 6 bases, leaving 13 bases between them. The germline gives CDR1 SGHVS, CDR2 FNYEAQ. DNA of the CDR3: TGTGCCAGCAGCTTATTGGGGAAGAAGGCTGAAGCTTTCTTT. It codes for CASSLLGKKAEAFF.

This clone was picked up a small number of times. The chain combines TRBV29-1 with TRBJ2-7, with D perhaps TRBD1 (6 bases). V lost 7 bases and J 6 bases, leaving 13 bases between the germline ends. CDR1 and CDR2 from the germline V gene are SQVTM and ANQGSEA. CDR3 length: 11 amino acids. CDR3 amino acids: CSAADRIEQYF. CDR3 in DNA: TGCAGCGCCGCGGACAGAATCGAGCAGTACTTC.

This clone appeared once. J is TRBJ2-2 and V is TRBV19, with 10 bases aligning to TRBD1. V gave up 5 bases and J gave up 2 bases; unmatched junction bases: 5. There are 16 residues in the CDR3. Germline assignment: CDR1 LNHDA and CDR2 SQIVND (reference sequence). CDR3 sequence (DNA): TGTGCCAGTAGTTCTCGGGACAGGGGTAACACCGGGGAGCTGTTTTTT. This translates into CASSSRDRGNTGELFF.

DNA of the CDR3: TGTGCCTGGAGTCGATTGGGCCCCCCCGAGTTGGAGCCCCAGCATTTT. This sequence encodes CAWSRLGPPELEPQHF. The chain carries TRBV30 and TRBJ1-5; D unresolved. V shed 2 bases and J shed 8 bases, with 22 bases lying between them. Per the germline V gene, CDR1 is GTSNPN and CDR2 is SVGIG (reference sequence). This CDR3 spans 16 amino acids.

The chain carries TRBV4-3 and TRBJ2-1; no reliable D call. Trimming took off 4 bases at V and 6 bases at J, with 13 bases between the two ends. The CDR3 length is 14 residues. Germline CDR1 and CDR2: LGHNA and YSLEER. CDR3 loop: CASSPVRVGNEQFF. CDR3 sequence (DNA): TGCGCCAGCAGCCCGGTTCGAGTGGGCAATGAGCAGTTCTTC.

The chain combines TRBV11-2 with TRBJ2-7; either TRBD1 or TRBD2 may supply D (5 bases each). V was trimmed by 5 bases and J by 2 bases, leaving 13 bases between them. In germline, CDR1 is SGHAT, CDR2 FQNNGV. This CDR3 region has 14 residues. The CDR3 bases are TGTGCCAGCAGCACGACAGAGGGGCCCTACGAGCAGTACTTC. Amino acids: CASSTTEGPYEQYF.

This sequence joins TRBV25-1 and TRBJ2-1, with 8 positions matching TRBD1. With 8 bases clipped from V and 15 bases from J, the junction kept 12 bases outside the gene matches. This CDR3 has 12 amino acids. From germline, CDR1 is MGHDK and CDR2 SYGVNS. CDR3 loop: CASQIGPGQAFF. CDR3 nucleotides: TGTGCCAGCCAGATTGGTCCGGGACAGGCGTTCTTC.

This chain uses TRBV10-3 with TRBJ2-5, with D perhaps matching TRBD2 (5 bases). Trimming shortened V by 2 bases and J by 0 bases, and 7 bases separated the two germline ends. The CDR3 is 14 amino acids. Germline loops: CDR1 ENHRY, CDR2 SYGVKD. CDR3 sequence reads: CAISEQADQETQYF. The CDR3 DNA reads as TGTGCCATCAGTGAGCAAGCGGACCAAGAGACCCAGTACTTC.

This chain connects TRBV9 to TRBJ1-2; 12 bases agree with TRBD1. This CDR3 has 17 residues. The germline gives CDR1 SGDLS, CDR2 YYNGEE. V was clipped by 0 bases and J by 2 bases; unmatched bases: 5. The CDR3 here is CASSVVPGTGGNYGYTF. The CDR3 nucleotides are TGTGCCAGCAGCGTAGTTCCCGGGACAGGGGGCAACTATGGCTACACCTTC. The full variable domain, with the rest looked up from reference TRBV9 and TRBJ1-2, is DSGVTQTPKHLITATGQRVTLRCSPRSGDLSVYWYQQSLDQGLQFLIQYYNGEERAKGNILERFSAQQFPDLHSELNLSSLELGDSALYFCASSVVPGTGGNYGYTFGSGTRLTVV.

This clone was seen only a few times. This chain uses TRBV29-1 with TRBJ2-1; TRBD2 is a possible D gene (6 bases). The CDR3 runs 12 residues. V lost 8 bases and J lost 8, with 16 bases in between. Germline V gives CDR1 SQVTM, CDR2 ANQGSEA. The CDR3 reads CSTDEGGHEQFF. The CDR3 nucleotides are TGCAGCACAGACGAGGGAGGTCATGAGCAGTTCTTC.

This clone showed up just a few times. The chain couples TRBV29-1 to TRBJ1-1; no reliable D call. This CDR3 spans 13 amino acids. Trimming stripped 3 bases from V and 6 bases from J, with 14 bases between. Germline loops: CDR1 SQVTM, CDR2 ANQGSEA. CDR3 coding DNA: TGCAGCGTTGACGGGCGGGAACGGGCTGAAGCTTTCTTT. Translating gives CSVDGRERAEAFF.

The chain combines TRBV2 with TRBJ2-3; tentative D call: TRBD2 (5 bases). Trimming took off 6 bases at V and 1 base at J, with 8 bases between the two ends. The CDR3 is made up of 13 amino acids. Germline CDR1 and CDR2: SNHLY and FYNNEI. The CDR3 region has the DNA TGTGCCAGCAGCGGGGATGGCACAGATACGCAGTATTTT. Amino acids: CASSGDGTDTQYF.

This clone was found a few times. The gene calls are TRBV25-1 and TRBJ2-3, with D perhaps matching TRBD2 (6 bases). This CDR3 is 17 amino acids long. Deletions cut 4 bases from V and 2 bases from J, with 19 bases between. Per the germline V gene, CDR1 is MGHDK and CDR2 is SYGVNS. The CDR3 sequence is CASSAHRLGRITDTQYF. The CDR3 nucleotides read TGTGCCAGCAGTGCACACCGACTAGGAAGGATCACAGATACGCAGTATTTT.

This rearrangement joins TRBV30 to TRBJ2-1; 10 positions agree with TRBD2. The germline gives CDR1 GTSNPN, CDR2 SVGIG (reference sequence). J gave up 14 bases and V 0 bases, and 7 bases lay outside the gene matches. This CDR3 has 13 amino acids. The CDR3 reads CAWSVGLAGAEFF. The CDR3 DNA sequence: TGTGCCTGGAGTGTAGGGCTAGCGGGAGCGGAGTTCTTC.

The DNA of the CDR3 is TGCGCCAGCAGCCCCCAGGGGGCGAAGGATGGCTACACCTTC. Amino acids: CASSPQGAKDGYTF. This rearrangement joins TRBV4-3 to TRBJ1-2, with 8 bases fitting TRBD1. Trimming at V came to 4 bases and at J to 6 bases, leaving 7 bases not matched to a gene. The CDR3 loop spans 14 amino acids. The V gene's germline CDR1 is LGHNA and CDR2 YSLEER.

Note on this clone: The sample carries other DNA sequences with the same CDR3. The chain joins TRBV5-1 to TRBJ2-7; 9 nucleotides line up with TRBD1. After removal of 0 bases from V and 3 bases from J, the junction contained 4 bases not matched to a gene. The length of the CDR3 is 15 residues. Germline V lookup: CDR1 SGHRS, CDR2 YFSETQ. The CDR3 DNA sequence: TGCGCCAGCAGCTTGGCCCCGGGACAGGGCTACGAGCAGTACTTC. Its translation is CASSLAPGQGYEQYF.

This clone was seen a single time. CDR3 DNA sequence: TGTGCCTGGAGTCAAGGGGTCTATGGCTACACCTTC. Protein: CAWSQGVYGYTF. The gene calls are TRBV30 and TRBJ1-2; weak D call: TRBD1 (5 bases). Per the germline V gene, CDR1 is GTSNPN and CDR2 is SVGIG (reference sequence). V was shortened by 2 bases and J by 4 bases, with 8 bases between the two germline ends. The CDR3 loop spans 12 amino acids.

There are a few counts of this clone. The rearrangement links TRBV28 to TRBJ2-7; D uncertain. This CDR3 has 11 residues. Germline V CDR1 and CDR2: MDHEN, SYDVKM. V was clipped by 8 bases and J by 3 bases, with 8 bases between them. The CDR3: CASGTRYEQYF. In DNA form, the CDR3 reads TGTGCCAGCGGAACGCGCTACGAGCAGTACTTC.

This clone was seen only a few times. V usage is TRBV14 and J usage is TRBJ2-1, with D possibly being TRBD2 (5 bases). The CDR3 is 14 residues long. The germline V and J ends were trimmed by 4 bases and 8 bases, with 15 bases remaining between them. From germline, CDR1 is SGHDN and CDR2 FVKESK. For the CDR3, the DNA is TGTGCCAGCAGCCGCTCACTAGAAATTGATGAGCAGTTCTTC. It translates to CASSRSLEIDEQFF.

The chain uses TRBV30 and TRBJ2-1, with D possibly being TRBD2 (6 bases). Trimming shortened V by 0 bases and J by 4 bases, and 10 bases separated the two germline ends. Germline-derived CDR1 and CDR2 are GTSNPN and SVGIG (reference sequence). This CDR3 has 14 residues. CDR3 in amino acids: CAWSVAGRYNEQFF. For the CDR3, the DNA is TGTGCCTGGAGTGTAGCGGGCCGTTACAATGAGCAGTTCTTC.

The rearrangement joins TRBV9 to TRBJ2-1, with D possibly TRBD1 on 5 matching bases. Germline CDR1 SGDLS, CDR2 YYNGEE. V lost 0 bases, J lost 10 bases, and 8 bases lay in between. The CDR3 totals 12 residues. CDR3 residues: CASSVEGAEQFF. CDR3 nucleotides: TGTGCCAGCAGCGTAGAAGGGGCAGAGCAGTTCTTC.